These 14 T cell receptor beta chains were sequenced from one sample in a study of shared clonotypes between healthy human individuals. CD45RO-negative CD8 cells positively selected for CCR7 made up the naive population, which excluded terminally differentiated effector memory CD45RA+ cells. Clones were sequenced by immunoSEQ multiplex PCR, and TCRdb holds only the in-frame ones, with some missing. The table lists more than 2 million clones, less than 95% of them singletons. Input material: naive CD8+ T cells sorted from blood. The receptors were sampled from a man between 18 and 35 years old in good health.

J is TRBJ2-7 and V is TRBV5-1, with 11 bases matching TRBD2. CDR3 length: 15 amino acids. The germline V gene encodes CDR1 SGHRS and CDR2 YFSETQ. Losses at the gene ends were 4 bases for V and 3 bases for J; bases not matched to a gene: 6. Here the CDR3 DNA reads TGCGCCAGCAGCCCCGGGACTAGCGGACTCTACGAGCAGTACTTC. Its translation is CASSPGTSGLYEQYF. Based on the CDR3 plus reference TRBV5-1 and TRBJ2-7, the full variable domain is KAGVTQTPRYLIKTRGQQVTLSCSPISGHRSVSWYQQTPGQGLQFLFEYFSETQRNKGNFPGRFSGRQFSNSRSEMNVSTLELGDSALYLCASSPGTSGLYEQYFGPGTRLTVT.

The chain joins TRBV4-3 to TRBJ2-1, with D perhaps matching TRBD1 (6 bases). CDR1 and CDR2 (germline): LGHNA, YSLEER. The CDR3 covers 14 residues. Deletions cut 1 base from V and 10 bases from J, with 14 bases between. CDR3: CASSQGWGLDEQFF. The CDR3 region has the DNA TGCGCCAGCAGCCAAGGGTGGGGGCTTGACGAGCAGTTCTTC.

The CDR3 DNA reads TGTGCCAGCAGCTTAGTTATCCAGGGGTACGAGCAGTACTTC. Amino acid sequence: CASSLVIQGYEQYF. The genes are TRBV7-8 and TRBJ2-7; D may be TRBD1 (6 bases). CDR3 length: 14 residues. With 1 base removed from V and 4 bases from J, the gap between germline ends came to 11 bases. The V gene's germline CDR1 is SGHVS and CDR2 FQNEAQ.

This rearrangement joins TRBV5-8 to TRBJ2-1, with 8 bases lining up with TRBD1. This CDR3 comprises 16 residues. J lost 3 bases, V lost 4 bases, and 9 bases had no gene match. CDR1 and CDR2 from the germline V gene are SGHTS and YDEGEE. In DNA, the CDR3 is TGTGCCAGCAGCCACCGGGACAGGAGGTACTACAATGAGCAGTTCTTC. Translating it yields CASSHRDRRYYNEQFF.

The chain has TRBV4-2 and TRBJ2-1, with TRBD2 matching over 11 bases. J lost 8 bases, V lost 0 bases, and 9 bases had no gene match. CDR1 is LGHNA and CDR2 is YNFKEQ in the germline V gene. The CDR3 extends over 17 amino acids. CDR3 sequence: CASSQDRGTSGVDEQFF. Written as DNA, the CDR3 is TGTGCCAGCAGCCAAGATAGGGGGACTAGCGGTGTCGATGAGCAGTTCTTC.

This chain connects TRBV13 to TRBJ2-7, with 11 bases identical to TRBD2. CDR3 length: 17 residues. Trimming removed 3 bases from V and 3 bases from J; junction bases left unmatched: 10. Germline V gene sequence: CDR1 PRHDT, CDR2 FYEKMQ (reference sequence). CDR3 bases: TGTGCCAGCAGCTTTGGCACCCAGGGGACTAGCGGCTACGAGCAGTACTTC. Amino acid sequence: CASSFGTQGTSGYEQYF.

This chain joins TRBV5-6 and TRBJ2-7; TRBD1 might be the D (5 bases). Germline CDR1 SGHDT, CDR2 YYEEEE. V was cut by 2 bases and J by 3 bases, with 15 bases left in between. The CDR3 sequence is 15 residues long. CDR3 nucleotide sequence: TGTGCCAGCAGCTTTAGCACAGGACAAAGCTACGAGCAGTACTTC. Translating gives CASSFSTGQSYEQYF.

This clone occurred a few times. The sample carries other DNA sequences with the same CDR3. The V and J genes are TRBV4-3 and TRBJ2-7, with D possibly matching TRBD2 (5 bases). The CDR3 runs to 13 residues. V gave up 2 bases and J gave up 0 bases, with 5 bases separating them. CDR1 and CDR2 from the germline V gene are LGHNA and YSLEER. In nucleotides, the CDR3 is TGCGCCAGCAGCCAAACTAGCTCCTACGAGCAGTACTTC. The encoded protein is CASSQTSSYEQYF.

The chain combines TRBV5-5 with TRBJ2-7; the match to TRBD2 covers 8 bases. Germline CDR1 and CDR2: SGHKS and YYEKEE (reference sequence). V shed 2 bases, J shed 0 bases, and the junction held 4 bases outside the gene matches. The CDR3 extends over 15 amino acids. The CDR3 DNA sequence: TGTGCCAGCAGCTTTTTCACTAGCGGCTCCTACGAGCAGTACTTC. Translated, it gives CASSFFTSGSYEQYF.

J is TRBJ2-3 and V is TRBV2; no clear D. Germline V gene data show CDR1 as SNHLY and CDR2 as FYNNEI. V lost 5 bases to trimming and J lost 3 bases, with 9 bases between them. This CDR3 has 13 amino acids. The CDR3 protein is CASSPPGTDTQYF. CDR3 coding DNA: TGTGCCAGCAGTCCCCCCGGTACAGATACGCAGTATTTT.

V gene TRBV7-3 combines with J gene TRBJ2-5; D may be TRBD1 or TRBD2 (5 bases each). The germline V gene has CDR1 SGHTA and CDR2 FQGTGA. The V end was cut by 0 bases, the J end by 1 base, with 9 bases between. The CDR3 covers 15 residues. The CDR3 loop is CASSLTSGRQETQYF. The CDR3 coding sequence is TGTGCCAGCAGCTTAACTTCGGGGCGCCAAGAGACCCAGTACTTC.

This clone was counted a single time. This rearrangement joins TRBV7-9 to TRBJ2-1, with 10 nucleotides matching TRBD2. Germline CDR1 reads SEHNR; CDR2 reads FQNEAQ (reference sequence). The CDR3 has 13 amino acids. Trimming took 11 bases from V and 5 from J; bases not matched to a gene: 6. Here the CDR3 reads CAGRTSGDNEQFF. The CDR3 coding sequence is TGTGCCGGGAGGACTAGCGGAGACAATGAGCAGTTCTTC.

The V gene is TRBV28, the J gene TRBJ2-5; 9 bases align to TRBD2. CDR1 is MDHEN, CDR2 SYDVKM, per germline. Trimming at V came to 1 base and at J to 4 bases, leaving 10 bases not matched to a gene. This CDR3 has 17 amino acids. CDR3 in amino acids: CASSLYSGGISRETQYF. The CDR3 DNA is TGTGCCAGCAGTTTATATAGCGGGGGTATATCACGAGAGACCCAGTACTTC.

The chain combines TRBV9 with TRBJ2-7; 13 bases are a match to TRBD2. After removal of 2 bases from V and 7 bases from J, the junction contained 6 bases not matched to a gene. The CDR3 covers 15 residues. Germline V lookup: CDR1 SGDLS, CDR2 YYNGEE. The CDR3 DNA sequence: TGTGCCAGCAGCGTTCTCGGACTAGCGGGGGATGAGCAGTACTTC. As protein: CASSVLGLAGDEQYF. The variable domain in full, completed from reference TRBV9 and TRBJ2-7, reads DSGVTQTPKHLITATGQRVTLRCSPRSGDLSVYWYQQSLDQGLQFLIQYYNGEERAKGNILERFSAQQFPDLHSELNLSSLELGDSALYFCASSVLGLAGDEQYFGPGTRLTVT.